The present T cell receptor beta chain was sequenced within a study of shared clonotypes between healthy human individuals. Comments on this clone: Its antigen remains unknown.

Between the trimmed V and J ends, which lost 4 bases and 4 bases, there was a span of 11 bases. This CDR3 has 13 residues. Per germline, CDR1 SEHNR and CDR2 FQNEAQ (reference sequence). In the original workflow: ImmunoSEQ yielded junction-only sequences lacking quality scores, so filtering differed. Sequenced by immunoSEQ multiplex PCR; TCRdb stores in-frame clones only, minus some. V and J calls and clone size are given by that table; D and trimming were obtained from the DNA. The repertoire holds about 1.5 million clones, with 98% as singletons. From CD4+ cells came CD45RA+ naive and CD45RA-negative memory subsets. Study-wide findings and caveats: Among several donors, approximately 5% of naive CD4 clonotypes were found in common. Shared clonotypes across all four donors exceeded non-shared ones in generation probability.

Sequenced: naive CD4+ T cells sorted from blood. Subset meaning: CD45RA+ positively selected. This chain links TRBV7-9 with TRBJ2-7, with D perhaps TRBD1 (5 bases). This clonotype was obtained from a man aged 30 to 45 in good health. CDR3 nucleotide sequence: TGTGCCAGCAGCTCTGACAGATTTTACGAGCAGTACTTC. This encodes CASSSDRFYEQYF.